The next 14 T cell receptor beta chains were all read from a single sample in a study of blood T cell repertoires in COVID-19. Profiled with immunoSEQ multiplex PCR; TCRdb holds only in-frame clones, not every one. The table lists 200,000 to 300,000 clones, 65% to 90% of them singletons. Specimen: peripheral blood. The origin of the receptors is a man aged 40-49 years who had recovered from COVID-19.

V usage is TRBV6-5 and J usage is TRBJ2-7, with 7 nucleotides matching TRBD1. Looked up from germline, CDR1 is MNHEY and CDR2 is SVGAGI. The CDR3 is 14 amino acids. J lost 0 bases, V lost 4 bases, and 3 bases had no gene match. DNA for the CDR3: TGTGCCAGCAGTTCACGACAGGGCTCCTACGAGCAGTACTTC. Its protein is CASSSRQGSYEQYF.

The V and J genes are TRBV19 and TRBJ1-1; TRBD1 might be the D (5 bases). The V end lost 6 bases, the J end lost 3 bases, and 14 bases lay between the germline ends. The germline gives CDR1 LNHDA, CDR2 SQIVND (reference sequence). The CDR3 length is 14 residues. The CDR3 DNA follows: TGTGCCAGTAGCCGCCTGTGGGGGGACACTGAAGCTTTCTTT. As protein: CASSRLWGDTEAFF.

This clone was seen a handful of times. This chain joins TRBV10-3 and TRBJ2-3; no reliable D call. The CDR3 contains 14 residues. The germline CDR1 and CDR2 sequences are ENHRY and SYGVKD. V was shortened by 3 bases and J by 6 bases, with 13 bases between the two germline ends. CDR3 amino acids: CAISDAQVRDTQYF. The CDR3 DNA follows: TGTGCCATCAGTGACGCTCAGGTCAGGGATACGCAGTATTTT.

This rearrangement joins TRBV11-2 to TRBJ1-1; a weak D match, TRBD1 (6 bases). Germline-derived CDR1 and CDR2 are SGHAT and FQNNGV. The ends were cut back, 2 bases at V and 6 bases at J, with 10 bases in the middle. The CDR3 sequence is 13 residues long. The CDR3 reads CASSLHRVAEAFF. For the CDR3, the DNA is TGTGCCAGCAGCTTACACAGGGTGGCTGAAGCTTTCTTT.

The CDR3 protein is CASSSTGSPYYEQYF. The CDR3 nucleotides are TGTGCCAGCAGCTCCACAGGTTCTCCTTACTACGAGCAGTACTTC. V and J are TRBV11-2 and TRBJ2-7, with a possible D match to TRBD1 (5 bases). The CDR3 is made up of 15 amino acids. With 4 bases removed from V and 3 bases from J, the gap between germline ends came to 16 bases. Looked up from germline, CDR1 is SGHAT and CDR2 is FQNNGV.

The chain joins TRBV5-1 to TRBJ2-2, with a weak D call TRBD1 (6 bases). Trimming removed 2 bases from V and 1 base from J, with 12 bases in between. The CDR3 length is 16 residues. Germline values: CDR1 SGHRS, CDR2 YFSETQ. CDR3 protein: CASSFSPGQNTGELFF. The DNA of the CDR3 is TGCGCCAGCAGCTTTTCCCCGGGACAGAACACCGGGGAGCTGTTTTTT.

V and J are TRBV7-2 and TRBJ1-1; a possible D gene is TRBD1 (5 bases). The germline V gene has CDR1 SGHTA and CDR2 FQGNSA. The V end was cut by 0 bases, the J end by 4 bases, with 9 bases between. The CDR3 extends over 14 amino acids. CDR3 protein: CASSLAGRGTEAFF. DNA of the CDR3: TGTGCCAGCAGCTTAGCGGGGAGGGGCACTGAAGCTTTCTTT. The whole variable domain, remainder taken from reference TRBV7-2 and TRBJ1-1, is GAGVSQSPSNKVTEKGKDVELRCDPISGHTALYWYRQSLGQGLEFLIYFQGNSAPDKSGLPSDRFSAERTGGSVSTLTIQRTQQEDSAVYLCASSLAGRGTEAFFGQGTRLTVV.

The chain recombines TRBV6-6 with TRBJ1-5; D is unclear. Germline CDR1 reads MNHNY; CDR2 reads SVGAGI (reference sequence). There are 12 residues in the CDR3. Trimming took off 5 bases at V and 4 bases at J, with 6 bases between the two ends. CDR3 sequence (DNA): TGTGCCAGCAGTGCACTAAATCAGCCCCAGCATTTT. Translating gives CASSALNQPQHF.

The gene calls are TRBV21-1 and TRBJ2-7; the listed D gene, TRBD2, was not tested against the DNA. TRBV21-1 is given as a pseudogene. CDR3 size: 16 residues. The CDR3 sequence is CASSKGETSGISEQYF. For the CDR3, the DNA is TGTGCCAGCAGCAAAGGGGAGACTAGCGGGATTTCCGAGCAGTACTTC.

V and J are TRBV5-5 and TRBJ1-1; D remains ambiguous. The germline V and J ends were trimmed by 3 bases and 0 bases, with 12 bases remaining between them. The CDR3 has 15 amino acids. CDR1 and CDR2 from the germline V gene are SGHKS and YYEKEE (reference sequence). In DNA form, the CDR3 reads TGTGCCAGCAGCTGGGCCAGTTCCATGAACACTGAAGCTTTCTTT. It codes for CASSWASSMNTEAFF.

The chain links TRBV11-2 to TRBJ2-7, with TRBD1 identical over 9 bases. Germline CDR1 reads SGHAT; CDR2 reads FQNNGV. The ends lost 2 bases at V and 3 bases at J; junction bases unmatched: 5. The CDR3 extends over 15 amino acids. CDR3: CASSLNDRGGYEQYF. The CDR3 nucleotides read TGTGCCAGCAGCTTAAATGACAGGGGGGGCTACGAGCAGTACTTC.

CDR3 loop: CASRQPGSQETQYF. For the CDR3, the DNA is TGTGCCAGCAGGCAACCGGGATCCCAAGAGACCCAGTACTTC. The genes are TRBV2 and TRBJ2-5; possible D gene TRBD2, 5 bases. The CDR3 sequence is 14 residues long. V was cut by 6 bases and J by 1 base, with 12 bases left in between. Germline V gene sequence: CDR1 SNHLY, CDR2 FYNNEI.

The genes are TRBV5-5 and TRBJ2-1; 8 nucleotides line up with TRBD1. This CDR3 has 16 amino acids. V lost 4 bases, J lost 0 bases, and 6 bases stayed unmatched. Germline-derived CDR1 and CDR2 are SGHKS and YYEKEE (reference sequence). CDR3 sequence reads: CASSPDRALSYNEQFF. In DNA form, the CDR3 reads TGTGCCAGCAGCCCGGACAGGGCGCTCTCCTACAATGAGCAGTTCTTC.

V is TRBV5-4 and J is TRBJ1-2; 9 nucleotides agree with TRBD1. V was pared by 5 bases and J by 4 bases, with 6 bases of the junction left unmatched. Per the germline V gene, CDR1 is SGHNT and CDR2 is YYREEE (reference sequence). There are 14 residues in the CDR3. CDR3 sequence (DNA): TGTGCCAGCAGTATGGGACAGGGAAGCTATGGCTACACCTTC. It codes for CASSMGQGSYGYTF.